A selection of T cell receptor beta chains follows, all from one sample in a study of T cell repertoires in cytomegalovirus infection. These TCRs are of unknown antigen specificity. TCRdb passed the reads through MiXCR, listing each CDR3 protein once. The sample records 800,000 to 950,000 distinct CDR3 sequences, about 33% being singletons. The sequencing here drew on cultured CD8+ T cells from PBMCs, taken from culture after CMV antigen stimulation. The receptors come from a human donor in good health (CMV status not recorded). Some clones in this sample may be carry-over from other donors' samples. CDR3s include the opening cysteine and the closing phenylalanine or tryptophan. Each record gives: CDR3 protein, CDR3 DNA, J gene, CDR3 length, D gene, V gene, clone size. D genes are given only for firm matches. Clone size is given for some rows only: seen once, a few or many times, or a class if the clone is expanded.

cdr3_aa: CSASTTYRNYGYTF
cdr3_nt: TGCAGTGCTAGTACGACTTATCGGAACTATGGCTACACCTTC
j_call: TRBJ1-2
cdr3_length: 14
d_call: .
v_call: TRBV20-1
clone_size: .

cdr3_aa: CAISESRGSQETQYF
cdr3_nt: TGTGCCATCAGTGAGTCAAGGGGTTCACAAGAGACCCAGTACTTC
j_call: TRBJ2-5
cdr3_length: 15
d_call: .
v_call: TRBV10-3
clone_size: .

cdr3_aa: CASSYTVGQPQHF
cdr3_nt: TGTGCCAGCAGTTATACGGTCGGGCAGCCCCAGCATTTT
j_call: TRBJ1-5
cdr3_length: 13
d_call: .
v_call: TRBV27
clone_size: once

cdr3_aa: CASSESRVEYGYTF
cdr3_nt: TGCGCCAGCAGTGAGTCCAGGGTCGAGTATGGCTACACCTTC
j_call: TRBJ1-2
cdr3_length: 14
d_call: .
v_call: TRBV10-2
clone_size: few

cdr3_aa: CATSRDEGTGELFF
cdr3_nt: TGTGCCACCAGCAGAGATGAAGGCACCGGGGAGCTGTTTTTT
j_call: TRBJ2-2
cdr3_length: 14
d_call: .
v_call: TRBV15
clone_size: .

cdr3_aa: CATSDLADRSVNEQFF
cdr3_nt: TGTGCCACCAGTGATTTGGCGGACAGGTCCGTCAATGAGCAGTTCTTC
j_call: TRBJ2-1
cdr3_length: 16
d_call: TRBD1
v_call: TRBV24-1
clone_size: .

cdr3_aa: CASRPPGRETQYF
cdr3_nt: TGTGCCAGCAGGCCCCCGGGCCGGGAGACCCAGTACTTC
j_call: TRBJ2-5
cdr3_length: 13
d_call: .
v_call: TRBV6-1
clone_size: few

cdr3_aa: CSASARGNYGYTF
cdr3_nt: TGCAGTGCCTCCGCCAGGGGAAACTATGGCTACACCTTC
j_call: TRBJ1-2
cdr3_length: 13
d_call: .
v_call: TRBV20-1
clone_size: few

cdr3_aa: CASSQVVRAQETQYF
cdr3_nt: TGCGCCAGCAGCCAAGTTGTCAGGGCCCAAGAGACCCAGTACTTC
j_call: TRBJ2-5
cdr3_length: 15
d_call: .
v_call: TRBV4-1
clone_size: .

cdr3_aa: CASSFGTGTGTRDEQFF
cdr3_nt: TGTGCCAGCAGTTTCGGGACCGGGACAGGGACCAGAGATGAGCAGTTCTTC
j_call: TRBJ2-1
cdr3_length: 17
d_call: TRBD1
v_call: TRBV27
clone_size: .

cdr3_aa: CATSDFPSHLANEQFF
cdr3_nt: TGTGCCACCAGTGATTTTCCAAGCCACCTTGCCAATGAGCAGTTCTTC
j_call: TRBJ2-1
cdr3_length: 16
d_call: .
v_call: TRBV24-1
clone_size: .

cdr3_aa: CATGTKNTEAFF
cdr3_nt: TGTGCCACAGGGACAAAGAACACTGAAGCTTTCTTT
j_call: TRBJ1-1
cdr3_length: 12
d_call: .
v_call: TRBV12-3/TRBV12-4
clone_size: .

cdr3_aa: CATKGGDSGNTIYF
cdr3_nt: TGTGCCACCAAGGGGGGAGACTCTGGAAACACCATATATTTT
j_call: TRBJ1-3
cdr3_length: 14
d_call: .
v_call: TRBV19
clone_size: .

cdr3_aa: CASSPPDRVDSPLHF
cdr3_nt: TGCGCCAGCAGCCCACCCGACAGGGTGGACTCACCCCTCCACTTT
j_call: TRBJ1-6
cdr3_length: 15
d_call: TRBD1
v_call: TRBV4-1
clone_size: .

cdr3_aa: CASSKGLAVQETQYF
cdr3_nt: TGTGCCAGCAGCAAGGGACTAGCGGTGCAAGAGACCCAGTACTTC
j_call: TRBJ2-5
cdr3_length: 15
d_call: TRBD2
v_call: TRBV6-5
clone_size: .

cdr3_aa: CASSVASGPGETQYF
cdr3_nt: TGTGCCAGCAGCGTAGCTTCGGGCCCAGGGGAGACCCAGTACTTC
j_call: TRBJ2-5
cdr3_length: 15
d_call: .
v_call: TRBV9
clone_size: .

cdr3_aa: CASSLWPENEQFF
cdr3_nt: TGCGCCAGCAGCTTGTGGCCGGAGAATGAGCAGTTCTTC
j_call: TRBJ2-1
cdr3_length: 13
d_call: .
v_call: TRBV5-1
clone_size: .

cdr3_aa: CASSYSGGRAETQYF
cdr3_nt: TGTGCCAGCAGTTACTCGGGCGGGCGGGCAGAGACCCAGTACTTC
j_call: TRBJ2-5
cdr3_length: 15
d_call: .
v_call: TRBV6-5
clone_size: .

cdr3_aa: CASSPVFEAFF
cdr3_nt: TGTGCCAGCAGCCCTGTATTTGAAGCTTTCTTT
j_call: TRBJ1-1
cdr3_length: 11
d_call: .
v_call: TRBV11-2
clone_size: .

cdr3_aa: CASSSAAGYTF
cdr3_nt: TGTGCCAGCAGTTCCGCGGCTGGCTACACCTTC
j_call: TRBJ1-2
cdr3_length: 11
d_call: .
v_call: TRBV9
clone_size: few

cdr3_aa: CASSRDGEPYNEQFF
cdr3_nt: TGTGCCAGCAGTCGAGACGGAGAACCCTACAATGAGCAGTTCTTC
j_call: TRBJ2-1
cdr3_length: 15
d_call: .
v_call: TRBV9
clone_size: .

cdr3_aa: CASSLLTGSVETQYF
cdr3_nt: TGTGCCAGCAGTTTATTGACAGGGAGTGTGGAGACCCAGTACTTC
j_call: TRBJ2-5
cdr3_length: 15
d_call: TRBD1
v_call: TRBV28
clone_size: .

cdr3_aa: CASSEGHLPYEQYF
cdr3_nt: TGTGCCAGCAGTGAGGGACACCTTCCCTACGAGCAGTACTTC
j_call: TRBJ2-7
cdr3_length: 14
d_call: .
v_call: TRBV27
clone_size: .

cdr3_aa: CASSPAGTGALNTEAFF
cdr3_nt: TGTGCCAGCTCACCTGCAGGGACAGGGGCCTTGAACACTGAAGCTTTCTTT
j_call: TRBJ1-1
cdr3_length: 17
d_call: TRBD1
v_call: TRBV18
clone_size: .

cdr3_aa: CSARDLDGATVPGNTIYF
cdr3_nt: TGCAGTGCTAGAGATTTAGATGGTGCGACGGTCCCCGGAAACACCATATATTTT
j_call: TRBJ1-3
cdr3_length: 18
d_call: .
v_call: TRBV20-1
clone_size: .

cdr3_aa: CASSLSGASSYNSPLHF
cdr3_nt: TGTGCCAGCAGCTTATCGGGGGCGAGCTCCTATAATTCACCCCTCCACTTT
j_call: TRBJ1-6
cdr3_length: 17
d_call: .
v_call: TRBV7-2
clone_size: many

cdr3_aa: CASSLRDSFMNTEAFF
cdr3_nt: TGTGCCAGCAGCTTAAGGGACAGCTTCATGAACACTGAAGCTTTCTTT
j_call: TRBJ1-1
cdr3_length: 16
d_call: TRBD1
v_call: TRBV7-8
clone_size: few

cdr3_aa: CASSLGVDGAFF
cdr3_nt: TGTGCCAGCAGCTTGGGGGTAGATGGAGCTTTCTTT
j_call: TRBJ1-1
cdr3_length: 12
d_call: .
v_call: TRBV5-4
clone_size: few

cdr3_aa: CASSSNRDIYTF
cdr3_nt: TGTGCCAGCAGTTCGAACAGGGATATCTACACCTTC
j_call: TRBJ1-2
cdr3_length: 12
d_call: .
v_call: TRBV12-3/TRBV12-4
clone_size: few

cdr3_aa: CASSPFGAGDYEQYF
cdr3_nt: TGTGCCAGCAGCCCTTTTGGGGCGGGGGACTACGAGCAGTACTTC
j_call: TRBJ2-7
cdr3_length: 15
d_call: TRBD2
v_call: TRBV7-2
clone_size: many

cdr3_aa: CASSSSSAGQGSQPQHF
cdr3_nt: TGTGCCAGCAGTTCATCCTCCGCGGGACAGGGGAGTCAGCCCCAGCATTTT
j_call: TRBJ1-5
cdr3_length: 17
d_call: TRBD1
v_call: TRBV12-3/TRBV12-4
clone_size: .

cdr3_aa: CASSYLGDGQYYTDTQYF
cdr3_nt: TGTGCCAGCAGTTACCTTGGGGACGGACAGTATTACACAGATACGCAGTATTTT
j_call: TRBJ2-3
cdr3_length: 18
d_call: .
v_call: TRBV12-3/TRBV12-4
clone_size: few

cdr3_aa: CASSSDTEEGNTIYF
cdr3_nt: TGTGCCAGCAGCTCCGACACAGAGGAGGGAAACACCATATATTTT
j_call: TRBJ1-3
cdr3_length: 15
d_call: .
v_call: TRBV7-9
clone_size: many

cdr3_aa: CATSHKQMNTEAFF
cdr3_nt: TGTGCCACCAGCCATAAACAGATGAACACTGAAGCTTTCTTT
j_call: TRBJ1-1
cdr3_length: 14
d_call: .
v_call: TRBV15
clone_size: .

cdr3_aa: CSARMQGLGSYNEQFF
cdr3_nt: TGCAGTGCTAGGATGCAGGGGTTAGGGTCCTACAATGAGCAGTTCTTC
j_call: TRBJ2-1
cdr3_length: 16
d_call: .
v_call: TRBV20-1
clone_size: few

cdr3_aa: CASSLGGLGTAYSNQPQHF
cdr3_nt: TGTGCCAGCAGTTTGGGCGGACTGGGGACAGCGTATAGCAATCAGCCCCAGCATTTT
j_call: TRBJ1-5
cdr3_length: 19
d_call: TRBD1
v_call: TRBV28
clone_size: .

cdr3_aa: CASSPAEGWNQPQHF
cdr3_nt: TGTGCCAGCAGCCCCGCGGAAGGGTGGAATCAGCCCCAGCATTTT
j_call: TRBJ1-5
cdr3_length: 15
d_call: .
v_call: TRBV7-8
clone_size: .

cdr3_aa: CASSLRGGAEDEQFF
cdr3_nt: TGTGCCAGCAGCTTGCGCGGGGGGGCCGAAGATGAGCAGTTCTTC
j_call: TRBJ2-1
cdr3_length: 15
d_call: TRBD2
v_call: TRBV5-4
clone_size: .

cdr3_aa: CASSSSSGYAFF
cdr3_nt: TGTGCCAGCAGTTCTAGTTCGGGTTACGCTTTCTTT
j_call: TRBJ1-1
cdr3_length: 12
d_call: .
v_call: TRBV7-9
clone_size: few

cdr3_aa: CASSFVLAGGLNLYEQYF
cdr3_nt: TGTGCCAGCAGTTTCGTGCTGGCGGGGGGTTTAAACTTGTACGAGCAGTACTTC
j_call: TRBJ2-7
cdr3_length: 18
d_call: TRBD2
v_call: TRBV12-3/TRBV12-4
clone_size: .

cdr3_aa: CASTPGLTNTGELFF
cdr3_nt: TGTGCCAGCACCCCGGGACTAACAAACACCGGGGAGCTGTTTTTT
j_call: TRBJ2-2
cdr3_length: 15
d_call: TRBD2
v_call: TRBV6-6
clone_size: few

cdr3_aa: CASSTRTGGTEAFF
cdr3_nt: TGTGCCAGCAGCACCCGGACAGGGGGGACTGAAGCTTTCTTT
j_call: TRBJ1-1
cdr3_length: 14
d_call: TRBD1
v_call: TRBV7-6
clone_size: .

cdr3_aa: CASSGDSPPTYEQYF
cdr3_nt: TGTGCCAGCTCAGGAGACAGTCCCCCAACCTACGAGCAGTACTTC
j_call: TRBJ2-7
cdr3_length: 15
d_call: .
v_call: TRBV18
clone_size: .

cdr3_aa: CASSYRGRGGELFF
cdr3_nt: TGTGCCAGCAGTTACCGAGGCCGTGGCGGGGAGCTGTTTTTT
j_call: TRBJ2-2
cdr3_length: 14
d_call: .
v_call: TRBV4-2
clone_size: .

cdr3_aa: CASNLPGSPEAFF
cdr3_nt: TGTGCCAGCAATCTACCAGGTTCCCCTGAAGCTTTCTTT
j_call: TRBJ1-1
cdr3_length: 13
d_call: .
v_call: TRBV12-3/TRBV12-4
clone_size: many

cdr3_aa: CSSRGPHTDTQYF
cdr3_nt: TGCAGCTCAAGGGGGCCCCACACAGATACGCAGTATTTT
j_call: TRBJ2-3
cdr3_length: 13
d_call: TRBD1
v_call: TRBV29-1
clone_size: .

cdr3_aa: CASSQEAVAGPYNEQFF
cdr3_nt: TGCGCCAGCAGCCAAGAGGCGGTAGCAGGTCCCTACAATGAGCAGTTCTTC
j_call: TRBJ2-1
cdr3_length: 17
d_call: .
v_call: TRBV4-1
clone_size: .

cdr3_aa: CASSPSDRPPEAFF
cdr3_nt: TGTGCCAGCAGTCCCTCGGACAGGCCCCCTGAAGCTTTCTTT
j_call: TRBJ1-1
cdr3_length: 14
d_call: TRBD1
v_call: TRBV25-1
clone_size: many

cdr3_aa: CASSYLGVGTEAFF
cdr3_nt: TGTGCCAGCAGTTACCTAGGGGTGGGCACTGAAGCTTTCTTT
j_call: TRBJ1-1
cdr3_length: 14
d_call: .
v_call: TRBV6-6
clone_size: .

cdr3_aa: CATQWRSGGYNEQFF
cdr3_nt: TGTGCCACCCAGTGGAGGAGCGGGGGATACAATGAGCAGTTCTTC
j_call: TRBJ2-1
cdr3_length: 15
d_call: TRBD2
v_call: TRBV2
clone_size: once

cdr3_aa: CASSFRTEQGAFF
cdr3_nt: TGTGCCAGCAGTTTTCGGACGGAGCAGGGGGCTTTCTTT
j_call: TRBJ1-1
cdr3_length: 13
d_call: .
v_call: TRBV6-8
clone_size: .

cdr3_aa: CASSTGPNLGPEAFF
cdr3_nt: TGTGCCAGCAGTACGGGCCCGAATTTAGGCCCTGAAGCTTTCTTT
j_call: TRBJ1-1
cdr3_length: 15
d_call: .
v_call: TRBV27
clone_size: few

cdr3_aa: CATLGASGGPRAYNEQFF
cdr3_nt: TGTGCCACCCTAGGCGCTAGCGGGGGGCCGAGGGCCTACAATGAGCAGTTCTTC
j_call: TRBJ2-1
cdr3_length: 18
d_call: TRBD2
v_call: TRBV10-3
clone_size: .